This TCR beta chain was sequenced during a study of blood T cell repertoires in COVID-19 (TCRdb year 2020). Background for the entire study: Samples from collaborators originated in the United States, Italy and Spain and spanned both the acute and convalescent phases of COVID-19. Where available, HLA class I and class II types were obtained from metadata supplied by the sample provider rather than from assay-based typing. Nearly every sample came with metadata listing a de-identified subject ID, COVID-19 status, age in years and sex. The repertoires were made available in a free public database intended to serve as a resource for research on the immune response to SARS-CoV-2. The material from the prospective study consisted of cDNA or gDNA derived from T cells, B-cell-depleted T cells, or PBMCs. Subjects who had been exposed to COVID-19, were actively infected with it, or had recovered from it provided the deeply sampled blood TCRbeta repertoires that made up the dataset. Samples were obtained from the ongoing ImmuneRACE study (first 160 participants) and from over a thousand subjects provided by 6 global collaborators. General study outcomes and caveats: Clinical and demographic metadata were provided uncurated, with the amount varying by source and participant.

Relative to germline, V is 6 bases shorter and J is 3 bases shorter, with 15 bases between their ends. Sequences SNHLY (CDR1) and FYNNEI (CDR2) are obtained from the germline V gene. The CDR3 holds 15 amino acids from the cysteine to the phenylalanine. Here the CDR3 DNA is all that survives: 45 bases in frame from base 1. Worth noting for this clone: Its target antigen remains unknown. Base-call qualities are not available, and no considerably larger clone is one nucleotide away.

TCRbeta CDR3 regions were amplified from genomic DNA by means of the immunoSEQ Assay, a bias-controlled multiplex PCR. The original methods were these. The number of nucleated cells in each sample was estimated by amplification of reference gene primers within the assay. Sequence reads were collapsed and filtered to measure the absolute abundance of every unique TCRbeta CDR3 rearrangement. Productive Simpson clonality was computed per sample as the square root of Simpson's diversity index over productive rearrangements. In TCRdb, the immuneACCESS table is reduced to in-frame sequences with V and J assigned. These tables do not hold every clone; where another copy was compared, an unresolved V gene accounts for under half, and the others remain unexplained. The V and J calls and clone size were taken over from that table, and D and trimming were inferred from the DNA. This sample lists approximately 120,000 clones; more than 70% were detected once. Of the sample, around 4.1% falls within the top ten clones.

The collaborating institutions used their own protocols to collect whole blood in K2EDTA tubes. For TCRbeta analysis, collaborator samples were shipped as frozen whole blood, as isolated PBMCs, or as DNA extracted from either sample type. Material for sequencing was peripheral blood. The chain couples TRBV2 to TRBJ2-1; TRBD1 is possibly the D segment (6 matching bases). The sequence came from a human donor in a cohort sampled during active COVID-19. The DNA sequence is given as TGTGCCAGCAGGGACAGATCGTACGGCTACAATGAGCAGTTCTTC. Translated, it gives CASRDRSYGYNEQFF.